This T cell receptor beta chain was sequenced for a study of the immune and genomic landscape of osteosarcoma. Study as a whole: The cohort was enriched for poor-risk osteosarcoma. Patients were 45% to 65% male; around 80% had localized disease.

This clone was observed once. Its specificity is not known. In germline, CDR1 is SQVTM, CDR2 ANQGSEA. The V and J ends lost 2 bases and 2 bases, in that order; junction bases with no gene match: 6. The CDR3 is made up of 15 amino acids. The post-treatment osteosarcoma tumors were primary, local recurrence or metastasis specimens from poor-prognosis patients. Some clones are missing from TCRdb's copy, which holds only in-frame ones; the method was immunoSEQ multiplex PCR. Seen here are about 10,000 clones, approximately 64% observed once, and the top ten hold roughly 18%. Study-wide points: Productive clonality stayed low overall, though C3 exceeded C1. Roughly five repertoires, each under 100 clonotypes, were dominated by one hyperexpanded clone.

The chain is built from TRBV29-1 and TRBJ2-3; TRBD2 matches at 8 bases. The sample comprised osteosarcoma tumor tissue from the lung. The sequence came from a human donor with osteosarcoma. CDR3 region: CSVESLAGTTDTQYF. CDR3 bases: TGCAGCGTTGAATCGCTAGCGGGTACCACAGATACGCAGTATTTT.